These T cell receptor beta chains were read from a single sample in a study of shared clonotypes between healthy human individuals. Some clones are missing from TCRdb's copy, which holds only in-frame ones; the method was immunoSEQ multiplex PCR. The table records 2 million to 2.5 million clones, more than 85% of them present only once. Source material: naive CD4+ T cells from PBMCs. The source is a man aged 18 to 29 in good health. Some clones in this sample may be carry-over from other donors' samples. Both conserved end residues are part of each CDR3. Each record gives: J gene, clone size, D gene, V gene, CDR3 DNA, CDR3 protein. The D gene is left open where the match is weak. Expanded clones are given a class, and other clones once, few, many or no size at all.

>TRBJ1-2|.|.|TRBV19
TGTGCCAGTAGTATAGGCCAGAATGGCGGCTACACCTTC
CASSIGQNGGYTF
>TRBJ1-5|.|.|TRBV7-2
TGTGCCAGCAGCTTAGTAAGGGCTGGCAATCAGCCCCAGCATTTT
CASSLVRAGNQPQHF
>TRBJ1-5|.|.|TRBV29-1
TGCAGCGTTGCTTCGGGGGCCAATCAGCCCCAGCATTTT
CSVASGANQPQHF
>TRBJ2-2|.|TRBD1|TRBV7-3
TGTGCCAGCAGCCCGCACCCGGGACAGGGGGCGACCACCGGGGAGCTGTTTTTT
CASSPHPGQGATTGELFF
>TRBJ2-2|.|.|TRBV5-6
TGTGCCAGCAGCTATTGGGGCAGGCTTTTGAACACCGGGGAGCTGTTTTTT
CASSYWGRLLNTGELFF
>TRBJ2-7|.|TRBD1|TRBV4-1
TGCGCCAGCAGCCAAGATCCGGGACAGGGGTTAGCCTCCTACGAGCAGTACTTC
CASSQDPGQGLASYEQYF
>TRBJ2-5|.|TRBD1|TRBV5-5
TGTGCCAGCAGTCAGGCGACAGGGGGAGCGGGGACCCAGTACTTC
CASSQATGGAGTQYF
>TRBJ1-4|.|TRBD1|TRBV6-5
TGTGCCAGCAGTCCAAGTCGGGACAGGGGGGAAAAACTGTTTTTT
CASSPSRDRGEKLFF
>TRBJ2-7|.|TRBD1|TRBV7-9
TGTGCCAGCAGCTATGGACAGGGAGGCGAGCAGTACTTC
CASSYGQGGEQYF
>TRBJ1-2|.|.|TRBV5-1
TGCGCCAGCAGCGCGGGCTTCTTGGCCCCCCTGGGCTACACCTTC
CASSAGFLAPLGYTF
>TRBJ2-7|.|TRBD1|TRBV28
TGTGCCAGCAGATCTTGGTCTCTAGGACAGGGGGCGGGGGAGCAGTACTTC
CASRSWSLGQGAGEQYF
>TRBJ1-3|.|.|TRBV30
TGTGCCTGGAGTGTATTCATGGGAAACACCATATATTTT
CAWSVFMGNTIYF
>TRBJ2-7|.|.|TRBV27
TGTGCCAGCAGTCTAGCTGACTCCTACGAGCAGTACTTC
CASSLADSYEQYF
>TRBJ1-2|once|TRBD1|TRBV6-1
TGTGCCAGCAGTCCGGGACAGGGGGGGGTCTATGGCTACACCTTC
CASSPGQGGVYGYTF
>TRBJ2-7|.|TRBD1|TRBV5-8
TGTGCCAGCAGCTTAGACATCCGAGACAGGGCCTACGAGCAGTACTTC
CASSLDIRDRAYEQYF
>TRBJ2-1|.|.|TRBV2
TGTGCCAGCAGTGAACAGCTCTCCTACAATGAGCAGTTCTTC
CASSEQLSYNEQFF
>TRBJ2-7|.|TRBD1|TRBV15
TGTGCCACCAGCAGAACAGGGGGGAAGCAGTACTTC
CATSRTGGKQYF
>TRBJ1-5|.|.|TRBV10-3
TGTGCCATCAGTGAGTTAGGGGGGCAGCCCCAGCATTTT
CAISELGGQPQHF
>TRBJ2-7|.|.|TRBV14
TGTGCCAGCAGCTATTACTTTACGGGCAAGTCCTACGAGCAGTACTTC
CASSYYFTGKSYEQYF
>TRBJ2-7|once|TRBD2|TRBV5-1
TGCGCCAGCAGCTCCCTAGCGGGAGTAAGCACCCACGAGCAGTACTTC
CASSSLAGVSTHEQYF
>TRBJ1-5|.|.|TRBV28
TGTGCCAGCAGTCCCGGGGGAGGGGGGCAGCCCCAGCATTTT
CASSPGGGGQPQHF
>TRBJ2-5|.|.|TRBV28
TGTGCCAGCAGTAGAGCGGTGCGACAAGAGACCCAGTACTTC
CASSRAVRQETQYF
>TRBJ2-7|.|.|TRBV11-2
TGTGCCAGCAGCTTATTCGTTCGCGTTGGCAGGGGCGAATCCTACGAGCAGTACTTC
CASSLFVRVGRGESYEQYF
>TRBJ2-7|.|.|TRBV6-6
TGTGCCAGCAGTTACTCGGGGGCCGAGGGCGAGCAGTACTTC
CASSYSGAEGEQYF
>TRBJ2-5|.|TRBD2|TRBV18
TGTGCCAGCTCACCTACACTAGCGTCCCAAGAGACCCAGTACTTC
CASSPTLASQETQYF
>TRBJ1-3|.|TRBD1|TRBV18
TGTGCCAGCTCAGCTGGACAGGGTTTTGGAAACACCATATATTTT
CASSAGQGFGNTIYF
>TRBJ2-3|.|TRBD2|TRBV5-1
TGCGCCAGCAGCTTGGGACTAGCAACAGATACGCAGTATTTT
CASSLGLATDTQYF
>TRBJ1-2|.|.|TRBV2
TGTGCCAGCAGTGATTCAGTGCTACGTAGCTATGGCTACACCTTC
CASSDSVLRSYGYTF
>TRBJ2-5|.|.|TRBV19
TGTGCCACCACGCTCGGGAGAGGGGGAGAGACCCAGTACTTC
CATTLGRGGETQYF
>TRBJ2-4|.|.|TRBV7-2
TGTGCCAGCAGCTTAGGTCGTAGTCAGGGCATTCAGTACTTC
CASSLGRSQGIQYF
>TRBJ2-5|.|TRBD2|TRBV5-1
TGCGCCAGCAGCACCGCCCTAGTAGCGGGAGGTTTTGAGACCCAGTACTTC
CASSTALVAGGFETQYF
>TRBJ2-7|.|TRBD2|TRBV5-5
TGTGCCAGCAGCTTGGTGGGTGGCGGGAGTTCCTACGAGCAGTACTTC
CASSLVGGGSSYEQYF
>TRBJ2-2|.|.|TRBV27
TGTGCCAGCAGTTTATCCGGCACTAACACCGGGGAGCTGTTTTTT
CASSLSGTNTGELFF
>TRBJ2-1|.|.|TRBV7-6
TGTGCCAGCAGCTTAGTAGCGGCCCGGGGCAATGAGCAGTTCTTC
CASSLVAARGNEQFF
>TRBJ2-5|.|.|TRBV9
TGTGCCAGCAGCGTAGGGGCCCTCACAGGGACCCGCCAAGAGACCCAGTACTTC
CASSVGALTGTRQETQYF
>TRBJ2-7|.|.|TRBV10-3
TGTGCCATCAAGGGCAGCTCCTACGAGCAGTACTTC
CAIKGSSYEQYF
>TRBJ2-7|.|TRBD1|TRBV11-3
TGTGCCAGCAGGCCTAGGACAGGTGGGCGCCCAGATTACGAGCAGTACTTC
CASRPRTGGRPDYEQYF
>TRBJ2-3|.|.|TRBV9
TGTGCCAGCAGCCCCCCCTCTGATACGCAGTATTTT
CASSPPSDTQYF
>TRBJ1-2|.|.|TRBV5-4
TGTGCCAGCAGCTTGGAGGTACCAACCGGCTACACCTTC
CASSLEVPTGYTF
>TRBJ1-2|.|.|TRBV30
TGTGCCTGGAAAAACTGGAACTATGGCTACACCTTC
CAWKNWNYGYTF
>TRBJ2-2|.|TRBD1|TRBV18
TGTGCCAGCTCACCAGAAGGACAGGGGAACACCGGGGAGCTGTTTTTT
CASSPEGQGNTGELFF
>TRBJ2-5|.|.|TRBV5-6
TGTGCCAGCAGCTGGTCGGTGGGAGAGACCCAGTACTTC
CASSWSVGETQYF
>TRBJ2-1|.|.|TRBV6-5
TGTGCCAGCAGTTATCGCGACCCGGGGGGCGATGAGCAGTTCTTC
CASSYRDPGGDEQFF
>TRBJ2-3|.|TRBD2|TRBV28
TGTGCCAGCACCTCAAGCGGGGCAGGCACAGATACGCAGTATTTT
CASTSSGAGTDTQYF
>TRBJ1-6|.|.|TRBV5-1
TGCGCCAGCAGCTTGGGGGAAAGGAATTCACCCCTCCACTTT
CASSLGERNSPLHF
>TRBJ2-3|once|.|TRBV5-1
TGCGCCAGCAGCTTCGGTGTGGCGGGGAGCACAGATACGCAGTATTTT
CASSFGVAGSTDTQYF
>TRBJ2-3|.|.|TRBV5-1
TGCGCCAGCAGCGAAATACCCACAGATACGCAGTATTTT
CASSEIPTDTQYF
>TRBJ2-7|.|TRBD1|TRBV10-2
TGCGCCAGCAGTGAGTTCCAGGGGGCGCGAGAGCAGTACTTC
CASSEFQGAREQYF
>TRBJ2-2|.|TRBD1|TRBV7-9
TGTGCCAGCAGCACCGGCCGGGACAGGGGTACCGGGGAGCTGTTTTTT
CASSTGRDRGTGELFF
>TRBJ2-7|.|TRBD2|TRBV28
TGTGCCAGCAGTTTAAAGGCGGGAGTAGTTCGGGAGCAGTACTTC
CASSLKAGVVREQYF
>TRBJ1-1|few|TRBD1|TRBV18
TGTGCCAGCTCACCACGACAGGGGAGGGAGACTGAAGCTTTCTTT
CASSPRQGRETEAFF
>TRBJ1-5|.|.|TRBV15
TGTGCCACCAGCAGAGGTAGCGGGGGACCGGTGAGGAATCAGCCCCAGCATTTT
CATSRGSGGPVRNQPQHF
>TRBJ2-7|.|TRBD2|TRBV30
TGTGCCTGGAGTCGCGTGGGACTAGCGACCACCTACGAGCAGTACTTC
CAWSRVGLATTYEQYF
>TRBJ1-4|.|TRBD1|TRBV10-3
TGTGCCATCAGTCCTGGGACAGGGAAAGGAGATGAAAAACTGTTTTTT
CAISPGTGKGDEKLFF
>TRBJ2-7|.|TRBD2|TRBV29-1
TGCAGCGTACAACGGACTAGCGGGAGCCACGAGCAGTACTTC
CSVQRTSGSHEQYF
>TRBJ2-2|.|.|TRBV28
TGTGCCAGCACCCTCGTGACCGGGGAGCTGTTTTTT
CASTLVTGELFF
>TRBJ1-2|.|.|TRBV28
TGTGCCAGCAGTTCTCCGACCGGGGGGAACTATGGCTACACCTTC
CASSSPTGGNYGYTF